The entry that follows covers one T cell receptor beta chain sequence. Antigen: not known. The data stem from a study of identical twins. Through template switching, a universal primer site was introduced, and the cDNA contained unique molecular identifiers. TCRdb re-derived calls from the 5' RACE reads in MiXCR, one entry per CDR3 protein. The profile covers about 530,000 distinct CDR3 sequences, with 20% to 25% appearing a single time and approximately 0.52% taken by the ten largest. The V gene lost 5 bases and the J gene lost 1 base, with 12 bases spanning the gap. From germline, CDR1 is SGHRS and CDR2 YFSETQ. This CDR3 is built from 14 residues. General study points: Less excess twin sharing appeared in beta out-of-frame sequences. In zero-insertion analyses, partial confounding could arise from invariant MAIT and iNKT cells.

The sample was also linked to a second study, of yellow fever vaccine responses in identical twins.

This clonotype was sampled from a woman under 30 in good health. The chain uses TRBV5-1 and TRBJ2-5; D may be TRBD1 (6 bases). The sample comprised CD4+ T cells sorted from blood. Here the CDR3 DNA reads TGCGCCAGCAGAGAACAGGGCGTCCAAGAGACCCAGTACTTC. It translates to CASREQGVQETQYF. Drawing the rest from reference TRBV5-1 and TRBJ2-5, the complete variable domain is KAGVTQTPRYLIKTRGQQVTLSCSPISGHRSVSWYQQTPGQGLQFLFEYFSETQRNKGNFPGRFSGRQFSNSRSEMNVSTLELGDSALYLCASREQGVQETQYFGPGTRLLVL.